One and the same sample provided the 13 T cell receptor beta chains below, sequenced in a study of T cell responses to AZD1222 COVID-19 vaccine. Profiling relied on immunoSEQ multiplex PCR, and the TCRdb table lists in-frame clones only, not all of them. The sample lists about 120,000 clones, around 92% occurring once. The material sequenced was peripheral blood, taken on day 0 of AZD1222 vaccination. The origin of the receptors is an adult in good health.

The chain joins TRBV6-5 to TRBJ1-2; a possible D gene is TRBD1 (6 bases). There are 14 residues in the CDR3. Germline V CDR1 and CDR2: MNHEY, SVGAGI. Trimming removed 6 bases from V and 2 bases from J, with 13 bases in between. This CDR3 is CASSRKDRNYGYTF. CDR3 in DNA: TGTGCCAGCAGCCGGAAGGACAGAAACTATGGCTACACCTTC.

The genes are TRBV2 and TRBJ2-5, with D hard to call. V was shortened by 9 bases and J by 3 bases, with 20 bases between the two germline ends. Germline assignment: CDR1 SNHLY and CDR2 FYNNEI. CDR3 size: 15 residues. CDR3 region: CASYTLGLVEETQYF. In DNA, the CDR3 is TGTGCCAGTTACACGTTAGGGTTAGTTGAAGAGACCCAGTACTTC.

This rearrangement joins TRBV29-1 to TRBJ2-3; TRBD2 agrees at 9 bases. V lost 4 bases to trimming and J lost 0 bases; unmatched junction nucleotides: 8. Germline lookup yields CDR1 SQVTM and CDR2 ANQGSEA. The CDR3 sequence is 16 residues long. CDR3 sequence: CSVAWGSGGSTDTQYF. DNA of the CDR3: TGCAGCGTTGCTTGGGGTAGCGGGGGCAGCACAGATACGCAGTATTTT.

CDR3 nucleotides: TGTGCCAGCAGCGTAGGGGGGACAGGGGGTACTGGAAACACCATATATTTT. Translation gives CASSVGGTGGTGNTIYF. This chain links TRBV9 with TRBJ1-3; 11 bases agree with TRBD1. Germline CDR1 and CDR2: SGDLS and YYNGEE. This CDR3 comprises 17 residues. J lost 2 bases, V lost 0 bases, and 4 bases had no gene match. Variable domain in full (rest from reference TRBV9 and TRBJ1-3): DSGVTQTPKHLITATGQRVTLRCSPRSGDLSVYWYQQSLDQGLQFLIQYYNGEERAKGNILERFSAQQFPDLHSELNLSSLELGDSALYFCASSVGGTGGTGNTIYFGEGSWLTVV.

CDR3 DNA sequence: TGTGCCAGCAGCGTAGAGGACGAAAAACTGTTTTTT. This encodes CASSVEDEKLFF. The genes are TRBV9 and TRBJ1-4; D unresolved. V lost 0 bases, J lost 8 bases, and 5 bases lay in between. CDR1 SGDLS and CDR2 YYNGEE come from the germline V gene. The CDR3 spans 12 residues.

J is TRBJ1-1 and V is TRBV4-2, with D maybe TRBD1 (5 bases). Between the trimmed V and J ends, which lost 1 base and 8 bases, there was a span of 11 bases. There are 13 residues in the CDR3. From germline, CDR1 is LGHNA and CDR2 YNFKEQ. The CDR3, as DNA: TGTGCCAGCAGCCAAGGGGGAGGGGAAGAAGCTTTCTTT. It specifies CASSQGGGEEAFF.

The J gene is TRBJ1-6, the V gene TRBV5-1, with 10 bases lining up with TRBD1. CDR1 and CDR2 from the germline V gene are SGHRS and YFSETQ. V shed 3 bases, J shed 11 bases, and the junction held 11 bases outside the gene matches. This CDR3 region has 16 residues. The CDR3 region is CASSSGQGVQGAPLHF. The CDR3 nucleotides read TGCGCCAGCAGCTCCGGACAGGGGGTCCAAGGGGCACCCCTCCACTTT.

The CDR3 DNA sequence: TGTGCCAGCTCACCAGGGGCGGGGGGCCTCAACAATGAGCAGTTCTTC. This translates into CASSPGAGGLNNEQFF. This sequence joins TRBV18 and TRBJ2-1; TRBD2 matches at 8 bases. The CDR3 consists of 16 residues. The germline V gene has CDR1 KGHSH and CDR2 LQKENI. The V and J ends lost 2 bases and 5 bases, in that order; junction bases with no gene match: 8.

This clone has only one observation. V and J are TRBV18 and TRBJ2-4; 9 bases line up with TRBD1. Germline V gene data show CDR1 as KGHSH and CDR2 as LQKENI. This CDR3 has 18 amino acids. V dropped 0 bases and J dropped 0; count of bases not matched to a gene: 6. The CDR3 here is CASSPPVGQGRAKNIQYF. CDR3 bases: TGTGCCAGCTCACCACCGGTGGGACAGGGTAGAGCCAAAAACATTCAGTACTTC.

The chain combines TRBV24-1 with TRBJ2-7, with 13 bases identical to TRBD2. From germline, CDR1 is KGHDR and CDR2 SFDVKD. V lost 3 bases and J lost 6; bases outside the gene matches: 4. This CDR3 has 15 amino acids. The chain's CDR3 is CATSDPGTSGIEQYF. The CDR3 DNA sequence: TGTGCCACCAGTGATCCCGGGACTAGCGGGATCGAGCAGTACTTC.

In the case of this clone: The sample contains more than one DNA sequence encoding this CDR3. This chain connects TRBV19 to TRBJ1-2; no clear D. The CDR3 runs 13 residues. In germline, CDR1 is LNHDA, CDR2 SQIVND (reference sequence). V gave up 3 bases and J gave up 3 bases, with 8 bases separating them. The CDR3 reads CASSIEGDYGYTF. The CDR3 region has the DNA TGTGCCAGTAGTATTGAGGGCGACTATGGCTACACCTTC. Drawing the rest from reference TRBV19 and TRBJ1-2, the complete variable domain is DGGITQSPKYLFRKEGQNVTLSCEQNLNHDAMYWYRQDPGQGLRLIYYSQIVNDFQKGDIAEGYSVSREKKESFPLTVTSAQKNPTAFYLCASSIEGDYGYTFGSGTRLTVV.

V gene TRBV7-9 combines with J gene TRBJ2-7; D gene unclear. Germline V gene sequence: CDR1 SEHNR, CDR2 FQNEAQ (reference sequence). CDR3 size: 11 residues. Trimming removed 4 bases from V and 7 bases from J, with 8 bases in between. The CDR3 is CASSSNLEQYF. In nucleotides, the CDR3 is TGTGCCAGCAGCTCAAACCTGGAGCAGTACTTC.

V usage is TRBV7-2 and J usage is TRBJ1-1, with D perhaps TRBD1 (5 bases). Germline V gene sequence: CDR1 SGHTA, CDR2 FQGNSA. V was trimmed by 7 bases and J by 0 bases, leaving 12 bases between them. The CDR3 length is 14 residues. The CDR3 coding sequence is TGTGCCAGCACCCTCCGGGGACTGAACACTGAAGCTTTCTTT. It codes for CASTLRGLNTEAFF.